Each of the 11 T cell receptor beta chains below was sequenced from the same sample in a study of blood T cell repertoires in COVID-19 (dated by TCRdb to the early 2020s). To prepare the library, the immunoSEQ multiplex PCR assay was applied. TCRdb provides this immuneACCESS table in a form limited to in-frame rearrangements. Some clones are lacking; in checked studies, under half of them reflect an unresolved V gene, and why the rest are absent is not known. For this sample there are roughly 330,000 clones; roughly 90% appear just once. The biggest ten clones account for 3% to 4% of the sample. What was sequenced was peripheral blood. These receptors came from a woman aged 45 to 65 with active or convalescent COVID-19.

The genes are TRBV7-2 and TRBJ1-1; a weak D match, TRBD1 (5 bases). Germline CDR1 SGHTA, CDR2 FQGNSA. CDR3 length: 15 amino acids. V was shortened by 5 bases and J by 5 bases, with 18 bases between the two germline ends. The CDR3, as DNA: TGTGCCAGCAGCGTCTCGGAAGGGAAGGGGACTGAAGCTTTCTTT. Translated: CASSVSEGKGTEAFF.

V gene TRBV28 combines with J gene TRBJ1-4; maybe TRBD1 (6 bases). CDR3 length: 12 amino acids. V shed 6 bases and J shed 8 bases, with 10 bases lying between them. Germline V lookup: CDR1 MDHEN, CDR2 SYDVKM. The CDR3 DNA follows: TGTGCCAGCAGGCCCACAGGGGAAAAACTGTTTTTT. Protein: CASRPTGEKLFF.

The chain combines TRBV15 with TRBJ1-5, with a weak D call TRBD1 (5 bases). V gave up 0 bases and J gave up 3 bases, with 9 bases separating them. The CDR3 length is 15 residues. Germline V CDR1 and CDR2: LNHNV, YYDKDF (reference sequence). CDR3 sequence (DNA): TGTGCCACCAGCAGAGATTTGACAGACAATCAGCCCCAGCATTTT. Its translation is CATSRDLTDNQPQHF.

This chain connects TRBV5-4 to TRBJ2-3; 7 bases line up with TRBD1. V trimming: 0 bases; J trimming: 1 base; junction bases outside the gene matches: 2. The CDR3 runs to 15 residues. Germline V gene data show CDR1 as SGHNT and CDR2 as YYREEE (reference sequence). The CDR3 region has the DNA TGTGCCAGCAGCTTGGCCGGACAGGGCACAGATACGCAGTATTTT. Translated, it gives CASSLAGQGTDTQYF. Full variable domain (outside the CDR3, taken from reference TRBV5-4 and TRBJ2-3): ETGVTQSPTHLIKTRGQQVTLRCSSQSGHNTVSWYQQALGQGPQFIFQYYREEENGRGNFPPRFSGLQFPNYSSELNVNALELDDSALYLCASSLAGQGTDTQYFGPGTRLTVL.

V and J are TRBV18 and TRBJ2-5; maybe TRBD2 (5 bases). The CDR3 totals 15 residues. The germline V gene has CDR1 KGHSH and CDR2 LQKENI. The V end lost 3 bases, the J end lost 1 base, and 12 bases lay between the germline ends. For the CDR3, the DNA is TGTGCCAGCTCACCTTGGGCGGACTCCCAAGAGACCCAGTACTTC. The encoded protein is CASSPWADSQETQYF.

The gene calls are TRBV24-1 and TRBJ2-7; D perhaps matches TRBD1 (6 bases). Germline-derived CDR1 and CDR2 are KGHDR and SFDVKD. V was clipped by 4 bases and J by 3 bases, with 12 bases between them. The CDR3 totals 14 residues. DNA of the CDR3: TGTGCCACCAGTGACCCGGGCAGGGGCTACGAGCAGTACTTC. It specifies CATSDPGRGYEQYF.

This chain connects TRBV5-1 to TRBJ2-2, with TRBD1 as a possible D gene (5 bases). CDR1 is SGHRS and CDR2 is YFSETQ in the germline V gene. CDR3 size: 14 residues. V lost 9 bases and J 1 base, leaving 13 bases between the germline ends. The CDR3 DNA reads TGCGCCACTCAAGGGGCAGTGAACACCGGGGAGCTGTTTTTT. Translated, it gives CATQGAVNTGELFF. The whole variable domain, filled in from reference TRBV5-1 and TRBJ2-2, reads KAGVTQTPRYLIKTRGQQVTLSCSPISGHRSVSWYQQTPGQGLQFLFEYFSETQRNKGNFPGRFSGRQFSNSRSEMNVSTLELGDSALYLCATQGAVNTGELFFGEGSRLTVL.

This clone was counted only a few times. The V and J genes are TRBV6-4 and TRBJ1-6; D call uncertain. Germline V gene data show CDR1 as MRHNA and CDR2 as SNTAGT. The CDR3 runs 14 residues. V lost 4 bases, J lost 10 bases, and 14 bases lay in between. Written as DNA, the CDR3 is TGTGCCAGCAGTGCGTCGCCAGGCGGGTCACCCCTCCACTTT. Residues: CASSASPGGSPLHF.

This chain joins TRBV6-5 and TRBJ1-1; 7 bases align to TRBD1. Germline loops: CDR1 MNHEY, CDR2 SVGAGI. The CDR3 consists of 13 residues. V shed 10 bases, J shed 2 bases, and the junction held 7 bases outside the gene matches. In nucleotides, the CDR3 is TGTGCCACATCAAGACAGGGAAACACTGAAGCTTTCTTT. Its translation is CATSRQGNTEAFF.

This chain uses TRBV28 with TRBJ1-5; possible D gene TRBD1, 5 bases. Germline-derived CDR1 and CDR2 are MDHEN and SYDVKM. V dropped 2 bases and J dropped 5 bases, with 10 bases sitting between them. CDR3 size: 14 residues. The CDR3 coding sequence is TGTGCCAGCAGTTTAGAGACAGATCATCAGCCCCAGCATTTT. Translating it yields CASSLETDHQPQHF.

The J gene is TRBJ1-5, the V gene TRBV5-5, with 9 bases that match TRBD1. J was trimmed by 1 base and V by 1 base; bases with no gene match: 0. CDR1 and CDR2 (germline): SGHKS, YYEKEE (reference sequence). The CDR3 has 15 residues. Here the CDR3 DNA reads TGTGCCAGCAGCTTGACAGGGGGCAGCAATCAGCCCCAGCATTTT. This encodes CASSLTGGSNQPQHF. Combining the CDR3 with reference TRBV5-5 and TRBJ1-5 gives the whole variable domain DAGVTQSPTHLIKTRGQQVTLRCSPISGHKSVSWYQQVLGQGPQFIFQYYEKEERGRGNFPDRFSARQFPNYSSELNVNALLLGDSALYLCASSLTGGSNQPQHFGDGTRLSIL.